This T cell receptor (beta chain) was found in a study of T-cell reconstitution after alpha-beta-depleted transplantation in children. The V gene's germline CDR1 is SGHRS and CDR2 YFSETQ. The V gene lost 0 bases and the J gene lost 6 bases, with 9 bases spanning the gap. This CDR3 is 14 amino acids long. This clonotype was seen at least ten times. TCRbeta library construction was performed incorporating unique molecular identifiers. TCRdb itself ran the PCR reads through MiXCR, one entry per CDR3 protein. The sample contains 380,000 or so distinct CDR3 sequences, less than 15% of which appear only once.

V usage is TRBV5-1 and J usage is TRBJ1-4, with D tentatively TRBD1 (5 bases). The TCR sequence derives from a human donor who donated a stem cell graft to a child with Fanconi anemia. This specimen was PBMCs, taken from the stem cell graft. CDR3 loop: CASSLGQSHEKLFF. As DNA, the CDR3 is TGCGCCAGCAGCTTGGGACAGAGTCATGAAAAACTGTTTTTT.